Listed below are T cell receptor beta chains from one sample, sequenced in a study of T cell repertoires in cytomegalovirus infection. One entry per CDR3 protein results from TCRdb running MiXCR on the reads. The table includes about 83,000 distinct CDR3 sequences, approximately 32% detected once. These receptors are not linked to any known antigen. This material consisted of CD8+ T cells from cultured PBMCs, taken from culture after CMV antigen stimulation. These TCRs come from a human donor in good health (CMV status not recorded). Some clones in this sample may be carry-over from other donors' samples. Both conserved end residues are part of each CDR3. D genes are given only for firm matches. For some rows the clone size is stated as once, few or many, or as a class when expanded; others skip it.

d_gene | abundance | j_gene | v_gene | CDR3aa | CDR3nt
NA | few | TRBJ2-7 | TRBV27 | CASSLKGMDYEQYF | TGTGCCAGCAGTTTAAAAGGGATGGACTACGAGCAGTACTTC
TRBD2 | NA | TRBJ2-5 | TRBV11-2 | CASSSGRGLAGEETQYF | TGTGCCAGCAGCTCCGGGAGAGGACTAGCGGGGGAAGAGACCCAGTACTTC
NA | NA | TRBJ2-3 | TRBV12-3/TRBV12-4 | CASSLLLLGPDTQYF | TGTGCCAGCAGTCTCCTGTTGCTGGGTCCAGATACGCAGTATTTT
TRBD1 | NA | TRBJ1-1 | TRBV27 | CASNRGRGTEAFF | TGTGCCAGCAACAGGGGGCGAGGCACTGAAGCTTTCTTT
NA | NA | TRBJ1-1 | TRBV20-1 | CSARDVREKLPEAFF | TGCAGTGCTAGAGACGTCCGGGAGAAATTACCTGAAGCTTTCTTT
NA | few | TRBJ2-7 | TRBV11-2 | CASSLVSGAVEQYF | TGTGCCAGCAGCTTAGTTTCGGGGGCGGTCGAGCAGTACTTC
TRBD2 | NA | TRBJ2-1 | TRBV28 | CASSFRGGYNEQFF | TGTGCCAGCAGTTTTCGGGGGGGATACAATGAGCAGTTCTTC
NA | many | TRBJ1-6 | TRBV7-6 | CASSLATDGDSPLHF | TGTGCCAGCAGCTTAGCGACCGATGGGGATTCACCCCTCCACTTT
TRBD2 | many | TRBJ2-1 | TRBV7-2 | CASSLSGGAPYNEQFF | TGTGCCAGCAGTTTGAGCGGGGGGGCTCCCTACAATGAGCAGTTCTTC
NA | once | TRBJ2-1 | TRBV4-2 | CASSQDPRGLDNEQFF | TGTGCCAGCAGCCAAGATCCCCGCGGACTTGACAATGAGCAGTTCTTC
NA | NA | TRBJ1-1 | TRBV4-2 | CASSHPEGLLEAFF | TGTGCCAGCAGCCACCCCGAAGGGCTCCTTGAAGCTTTCTTT
NA | many | TRBJ2-5 | TRBV7-9 | CASSNPTGQETQYF | TGTGCCAGCAGCAACCCCACGGGCCAAGAGACCCAGTACTTC
NA | NA | TRBJ2-1 | TRBV7-9 | CASSPPSTLSYNEQFF | TGTGCCAGCAGTCCACCTAGCACTCTCTCCTACAATGAGCAGTTCTTC
NA | NA | TRBJ1-2 | TRBV7-9 | CASSGRDYGYTF | TGTGCCAGCTCGGGGAGGGACTATGGCTACACCTTC
NA | many | TRBJ2-1 | TRBV7-2 | CASSLRGGYNEQFF | TGTGCCAGCAGCTTAAGGGGCGGGTACAATGAGCAGTTCTTC
NA | few | TRBJ2-1 | TRBV7-9 | CASSLGPGAGLAYEQFF | TGTGCCAGCAGCTTAGGCCCGGGGGCCGGTCTAGCGTATGAGCAGTTCTTC
NA | few | TRBJ2-2 | TRBV23-1 | CASSQSHRDVGELFF | TGCGCCAGCAGTCAATCGCACAGGGATGTGGGGGAGCTGTTTTTT
TRBD2 | NA | TRBJ2-3 | TRBV6-2/TRBV6-3 | CASIHSGGAEDTQYF | TGTGCCAGCATTCATAGCGGGGGGGCGGAAGATACGCAGTATTTT
TRBD1 | few | TRBJ1-1 | TRBV7-8 | CASSHLQGATEAFF | TGTGCCAGCAGCCATCTACAGGGGGCCACTGAAGCTTTCTTT
NA | NA | TRBJ1-3 | TRBV7-6 | CASSPGAAYTTSGNTIYF | TGTGCCAGCAGCCCCGGGGCAGCGTATACCACCTCTGGAAACACCATATATTTT
NA | NA | TRBJ2-7 | TRBV2 | CASSDPQVLSYEQYF | TGTGCCAGCAGTGATCCACAGGTCCTCTCCTACGAGCAGTACTTC
NA | NA | TRBJ1-2 | TRBV6-6 | CASSHGSGYYGYTF | TGTGCCAGCAGCCACGGGTCCGGATACTATGGCTACACCTTC
NA | few | TRBJ2-1 | TRBV20-1 | CSAGGPIGEQFF | TGCAGTGCGGGGGGGCCTATAGGTGAGCAGTTCTTC
NA | many | TRBJ1-5 | TRBV6-8 | CASTPSEPHGSNQPQHF | TGTGCCAGCACTCCCTCGGAGCCCCACGGGAGCAATCAGCCCCAGCATTTT
TRBD1 | many | TRBJ1-1 | TRBV3-1 | CASSQDHYGEQGGSSTEAFF | TGTGCCAGCAGCCAAGATCATTACGGTGAACAGGGGGGGTCCTCCACTGAAGCTTTCTTT
TRBD2 | NA | TRBJ2-2 | TRBV7-6 | CASSSTSGGPNTGELFF | TGTGCCAGCAGCTCCACTAGCGGGGGCCCTAACACCGGGGAGCTGTTTTTT
NA | NA | TRBJ2-2 | TRBV6-4 | CASSPGTSTGELFF | TGTGCCAGCAGCCCCGGGACCTCCACCGGGGAGCTGTTTTTT
NA | NA | TRBJ2-7 | TRBV5-6 | CASSFDLTSSHEQYF | TGTGCCAGCAGCTTTGACTTGACTAGTAGCCACGAGCAGTACTTC
NA | NA | TRBJ2-2 | TRBV2 | CASTPGGGGTGELFF | TGTGCCAGCACTCCTGGTGGGGGCGGGACCGGGGAGCTGTTTTTT
NA | many | TRBJ1-1 | TRBV3-1 | CASSQILRDISTEAFF | TGTGCCAGCAGCCAAATCCTCCGGGACATAAGTACTGAAGCTTTCTTT
TRBD1 | few | TRBJ2-1 | TRBV29-1 | CSGDRYNEQFF | TGCAGCGGGGACAGGTACAATGAGCAGTTCTTC
NA | once | TRBJ2-5 | TRBV15 | CATSRDFGQQETQYF | TGTGCCACCAGCAGAGACTTCGGGCAGCAAGAGACCCAGTACTTC
NA | few | TRBJ2-3 | TRBV7-2 | CASSLEPSTTDTQYF | TGTGCCAGCAGCTTAGAGCCCAGCACCACAGATACGCAGTATTTT
NA | many | TRBJ2-7 | TRBV27 | CASSLSHRNEQYF | TGTGCCAGCAGTTTATCCCACCGGAACGAGCAGTACTTC
NA | NA | TRBJ2-7 | TRBV4-1 | CASSPAEGYGEQYF | TGTGCCAGCAGCCCCGCCGAGGGATATGGCGAGCAGTACTTC
NA | few | TRBJ1-5 | TRBV7-9 | CASSLEGTSNQPQHF | TGTGCCAGCAGCTTAGAAGGGACTAGCAATCAGCCCCAGCATTTT
NA | NA | TRBJ1-1 | TRBV7-2 | CASSINRVVVTEAFF | TGTGCCAGCAGCATAAACAGGGTAGTGGTTACTGAAGCTTTCTTT
NA | NA | TRBJ1-2 | TRBV7-9 | CASSTGRSETNYGYTF | TGTGCCAGCAGCACGGGTCGGTCCGAAACTAACTATGGCTACACCTTC
NA | few | TRBJ2-6 | TRBV11-2 | CASSLENYRVGANVLTF | TGTGCCAGCAGCTTAGAAAACTACAGGGTTGGGGCCAACGTCCTGACTTTC
NA | NA | TRBJ1-5 | TRBV2 | CASGELVSNQLQHF | TGTGCCAGCGGGGAACTGGTGAGCAATCAGCTCCAGCATTTT
NA | NA | TRBJ2-6 | TRBV19 | CASSMQGLSGANVLTF | TGTGCCAGTAGTATGCAGGGACTCTCTGGGGCCAACGTCCTGACTTTC
NA | NA | TRBJ2-1 | TRBV12-3/TRBV12-4 | CASSLSGLENEQFF | TGTGCCAGCAGTTTATCAGGGTTAGAAAATGAGCAGTTCTTC
NA | few | TRBJ2-2 | TRBV6-2/TRBV6-3 | CASTYNRELFF | TGTGCCAGCACCTATAACCGGGAGCTGTTTTTT
NA | many | TRBJ2-3 | TRBV6-6 | CASLNGGRAQYF | TGTGCCAGCCTTAACGGGGGACGGGCGCAGTATTTT
NA | many | TRBJ2-1 | TRBV7-9 | CASSLAMDEQFF | TGTGCCAGCAGCTTAGCTATGGATGAGCAGTTCTTC
NA | NA | TRBJ2-7 | TRBV7-9 | CASSSPGHRYEQYF | TGTGCCAGCAGCTCCCCGGGACATCGATACGAGCAGTACTTC
TRBD1 | NA | TRBJ2-7 | TRBV7-6 | CASVGQGKHEQYF | TGTGCCAGCGTGGGACAGGGTAAACACGAGCAGTACTTC
NA | NA | TRBJ2-5 | TRBV11-1 | CASSSAQETQYF | TGTGCCAGCAGCTCGGCACAAGAGACCCAGTACTTC
TRBD1 | few | TRBJ2-1 | TRBV15 | CATSGQEKGQGNEQFF | TGTGCCACCAGCGGGCAGGAGAAGGGACAGGGGAATGAGCAGTTCTTC
NA | NA | TRBJ2-5 | TRBV7-6 | CASSVRRSWETQYF | TGTGCCAGCAGCGTTCGACGGTCCTGGGAGACCCAGTACTTC